These 6 T cell receptor beta chains came from one sample sequenced in a study of breast tumors, draining lymph nodes, adjacent tissues. TCRdb reprocessed the multiplex PCR reads via MiXCR and lists one record per CDR3 protein. The data show 11,000 or so distinct CDR3 sequences, less than 60% seen once. Sample: breast tumor tissue. These receptors came from a female donor with breast cancer. Some clones in this sample may be carry-over from other donors' samples.

This chain uses TRBV6-6 with TRBJ1-5, with no clear D. This CDR3 is 12 amino acids long. With 7 bases removed from V and 4 bases from J, the gap between germline ends came to 8 bases. The germline V gene has CDR1 MNHNY and CDR2 SVGAGI (reference sequence). The CDR3 nucleotides read TGTGCCAGCACTGGAGATAATCAGCCCCAGCATTTT. Translating it yields CASTGDNQPQHF.

This clonotype was seen repeatedly, ten times or more. The J gene is TRBJ2-3, the V gene TRBV7-9; D unclear. The CDR3 is 14 residues long. V was trimmed by 4 bases and J by 1 base, leaving 9 bases between them. Germline lookup yields CDR1 SEHNR and CDR2 FQNEAQ (reference sequence). The CDR3 spells CASSSRQRTDTQYF. In DNA, the CDR3 is TGTGCCAGCAGCTCCCGACAACGCACAGATACGCAGTATTTT.

This chain joins TRBV20-1 and TRBJ2-3; TRBD1 might be the D (6 bases). CDR3 length: 14 residues. Trimming stripped 5 bases from V and 7 bases from J, with 19 bases between. The germline CDR1 and CDR2 sequences are DFQATT and SNEGSKA (reference sequence). In nucleotides, the CDR3 is TGCAGTGCTTCGGGACATCGTCCGACGAATACGCAGTATTTT. Translating it yields CSASGHRPTNTQYF.

This clonotype has ten or more counts. This could be a read error, since a much larger clone is one nucleotide away. V and J are TRBV6-2 or TRBV6-3 and TRBJ2-7, with D perhaps being TRBD1 or TRBD2 (5 bases each). The germline V gene has CDR1 MNHEY and CDR2 SVGEGT. Between the trimmed V and J ends, which lost 4 bases and 6 bases, there was a span of 19 bases. The CDR3 sequence is 15 residues long. The CDR3 spells CASSSPGTLGSEQYF. The DNA of the CDR3 is TGTGCCAGCAGTTCCCCCGGGACCTTGGGCTCCGAGCAGTACTTC.

V is TRBV20-1 and J is TRBJ2-3, with D perhaps TRBD1 (6 bases). The CDR3 sequence is 13 residues long. Germline V gives CDR1 DFQATT, CDR2 SNEGSKA (reference sequence). The germline V and J ends were trimmed by 3 bases and 0 bases, with 7 bases remaining between them. The CDR3 nucleotides read TGCAGTGCTAGCCAGGGGAGCACAGATACGCAGTATTTT. Amino acids: CSASQGSTDTQYF.

This clonotype occurred many times. The chain has TRBV5-1 and TRBJ2-7; D is possibly TRBD1 or TRBD2 (5 bases each). Germline assignment: CDR1 SGHRS and CDR2 YFSETQ. Between the trimmed V and J ends, which lost 0 bases and 3 bases, there was a span of 10 bases. The CDR3 has 14 residues. CDR3 residues: CASSLDGTVYEQYF. The CDR3 nucleotides read TGCGCCAGCAGCTTGGATGGGACGGTCTACGAGCAGTACTTC.